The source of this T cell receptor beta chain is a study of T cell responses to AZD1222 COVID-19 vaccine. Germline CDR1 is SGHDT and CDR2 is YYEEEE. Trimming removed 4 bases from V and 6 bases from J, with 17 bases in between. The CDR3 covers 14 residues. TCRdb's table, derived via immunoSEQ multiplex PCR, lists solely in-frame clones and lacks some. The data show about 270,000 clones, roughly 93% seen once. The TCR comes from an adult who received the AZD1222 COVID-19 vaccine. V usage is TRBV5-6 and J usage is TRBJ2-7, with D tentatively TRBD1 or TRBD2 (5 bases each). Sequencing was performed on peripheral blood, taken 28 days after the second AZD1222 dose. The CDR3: CASSPRVGTREQYF. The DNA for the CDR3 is TGTGCCAGCAGCCCTCGGGTAGGGACCCGCGAGCAGTACTTC.